This TCR beta chain derives from a study of blood T cells in healthy people across ages. The CDR3 loop spans 16 amino acids. Per germline, CDR1 MNHNS and CDR2 SASEGT. The ends were cut back, 2 bases at V and 7 bases at J, with 20 bases in the middle. Study-wide results and caveats: Naive T cell percentage showed a strong correlation with TCR beta diversity. No conclusive comparison of naive versus antigen-experienced cells was possible with unsorted PBMCs. The diversity estimates, figures obtained from one million T cells, were considered underestimates.

Combining a sample-barcoded 5' primer with a J-beta primer mix, a second PCR ran for about 6 to 11 cycles. TCRdb called the 5' RACE reads again in MiXCR, with one record for every CDR3 protein. The profile covers 540,000 or so distinct CDR3 sequences, with 25% to 30% appearing a single time and around a sixth taken by the ten largest. With respect to this clonotype: The antigen is unknown.

This chain uses TRBV6-1 with TRBJ1-2; D is uncertain. This TCR came from a woman in her 70s in good health. The specimen sequenced was blood. This chain's CDR3 is CASSELGRGRVAGYTF. In nucleotides, the CDR3 is TGTGCCAGCAGTGAACTAGGTCGCGGTCGGGTGGCTGGCTACACCTTC.